Below are 14 T cell receptor beta chains sequenced from a single sample in a study of T cells in Graves' hyperthyroidism and ophthalmopathy. Using RNA transcripts as the source, TCR beta CDR3 regions were amplified. A first-round RT-PCR of the TCR CDR3 used the HTBI primer set. TCRdb re-derived calls from the multiplex PCR reads in MiXCR, one entry per CDR3 protein. Among about 200,000 distinct CDR3 sequences, about a sixth were seen once, and the ten largest hold about 56%. Source material: blood. Every receptor here comes from a woman between 50 and 59 years old with Graves' hyperthyroidism.

In its sample, this clonotype was seen a few times. The rearrangement uses TRBV9 and TRBJ1-4; D gene uncertain. This CDR3 has 14 residues. V shed 0 bases and J shed 4 bases, with 7 bases lying between them. CDR1 and CDR2 from the germline V gene are SGDLS and YYNGEE. The CDR3 here is CASSVAAGNEKLFF. CDR3 sequence (DNA): TGTGCCAGCAGCGTAGCTGCAGGTAATGAAAAACTGTTTTTT.

This clonotype was counted ten times or more. This rearrangement joins TRBV6-6 to TRBJ2-7, with D unresolved. CDR3 length: 12 amino acids. The ends were cut back, 0 bases at V and 6 bases at J, with 6 bases in the middle. CDR1 and CDR2 (germline): MNHNY, SVGAGI (reference sequence). This chain's CDR3 is CASSYSPGEQYF. In DNA, the CDR3 is TGTGCCAGCAGTTACTCGCCCGGCGAGCAGTACTTC.

This clonotype was recorded at least ten times. The rearrangement links TRBV14 to TRBJ2-3, with unresolved D. The germline CDR1 and CDR2 sequences are SGHDN and FVKESK. This CDR3 is 11 amino acids long. V lost 1 base, J lost 5 bases, and 1 base lay in between. This chain's CDR3 is CASSQVDTQYF. Here the CDR3 DNA reads TGTGCCAGCAGCCAAGTAGATACGCAGTATTTT.

The rearrangement links TRBV6-1 to TRBJ2-2; D not certain. V lost 6 bases and J lost 2, with 7 bases in between. CDR1 is MNHNS and CDR2 is SASEGT in the germline V gene. The CDR3 contains 13 residues. The CDR3 coding sequence is TGTGCCAGCAGCTCATTCAACACCGGGGAGCTGTTTTTT. It specifies CASSSFNTGELFF.

The rearrangement links TRBV19 to TRBJ1-1, with D maybe TRBD1 (5 bases). The CDR3 loop spans 16 amino acids. The V and J ends lost 8 bases and 0 bases respectively, with 19 bases between them. The germline V gene encodes CDR1 LNHDA and CDR2 SQIVND (reference sequence). For the CDR3, the DNA is TGTGCCAGTTGCCCACAGGCAGGGAGCATGAACACTGAAGCTTTCTTT. This translates into CASCPQAGSMNTEAFF.

About this clonotype itself: A read error may explain this, as a much larger clone is one base away. As the CDR3 is not closed by the conserved phenylalanine or tryptophan, this likely results from a read error. The rearrangement joins TRBV18 to TRBJ2-2; D not certain. With 0 bases removed from V and 1 base from J, the gap between germline ends came to 6 bases. CDR3 length equals 15 residues. Germline loops: CDR1 KGHSH, CDR2 LQKENI. The CDR3 nucleotides are TGTGCCAGCTCACCACCTTCCGGGAACACCGGGGAGCTGTTTCTT. It translates to CASSPPSGNTGELFL.

The table lists this clonotype with many counts. The chain couples TRBV20-1 to TRBJ2-3; weak D call: TRBD2 (7 bases). Germline CDR1 reads DFQATT; CDR2 reads SNEGSKA (reference sequence). The ends were cut back, 0 bases at V and 2 bases at J, with 12 bases in the middle. This CDR3 comprises 15 residues. The CDR3 region is CSARDGGGATDTQYF. As DNA, the CDR3 is TGCAGTGCTAGAGATGGGGGGGGCGCCACAGATACGCAGTATTTT.

As DNA, the CDR3 is TGTGCCAGCAACCGGTTAGGCTCTGGAAACACCATATATTTT. The encoded protein is CASNRLGSGNTIYF. J is TRBJ1-3 and V is TRBV5-4; unclear D gene. Germline CDR1 is SGHNT and CDR2 is YYREEE (reference sequence). The CDR3 has 14 residues. Trimming removed 6 bases at V and 0 bases at J, with 10 bases between. Supplemented by reference TRBV5-4 and TRBJ1-3, the full variable domain reads ETGVTQSPTHLIKTRGQQVTLRCSSQSGHNTVSWYQQALGQGPQFIFQYYREEENGRGNFPPRFSGLQFPNYSSELNVNALELDDSALYLCASNRLGSGNTIYFGEGSWLTVV.

This clonotype came up many times. The rearrangement links TRBV6-5 to TRBJ2-7; D may correspond to TRBD1 or TRBD2 (5 bases each). Germline CDR1 MNHEY, CDR2 SVGAGI. The CDR3 spans 13 residues. V was cut by 2 bases and J by 7 bases, with 12 bases left in between. Here the CDR3 DNA reads TGTGCCAGCAGTTACAAGGGACCGGGGGAGCAGTACTTC. It is translated as CASSYKGPGEQYF.

The chain is built from TRBV7-9 and TRBJ2-5, with D unclear. Germline V CDR1 and CDR2: SEHNR, FQNEAQ (reference sequence). This CDR3 region has 14 residues. V lost 6 bases, J lost 2 bases, and 13 bases lay in between. CDR3: CASRGEDWQETQYF. CDR3 sequence (DNA): TGTGCCAGCAGGGGCGAAGATTGGCAAGAGACCCAGTACTTC.

This clonotype was counted many times. This chain uses TRBV20-1 with TRBJ2-7, with D possibly TRBD2 on 5 matching bases. V lost 4 bases and J lost 6, with 19 bases in between. The CDR3 totals 14 residues. CDR1 and CDR2 from the germline V gene are DFQATT and SNEGSKA (reference sequence). The CDR3 bases are TGCAGTGCTATAACCGGGCCCCGCAGCGGCGAGCAGTACTTC. Encoded protein: CSAITGPRSGEQYF.

About this clonotype itself: The junction and the germline gene differ at one end; a read error may be behind it. This chain uses TRBV3-1 with TRBJ2-1, with D perhaps matching TRBD2 (6 bases). The germline CDR1 and CDR2 sequences are LGHDT and YNNKEL (reference sequence). This CDR3 is 14 amino acids long. CDR3 residues: CASSQAGSRSEQFF. DNA for the CDR3: TGCGCCAGCAGCCAAGCGGGCAGTCGCAGTGAGCAGTTCTTC.

This clonotype was detected only a few times. The J gene is TRBJ2-7, the V gene TRBV6-1, with TRBD1 matching over 10 bases. Germline CDR1 reads MNHNS; CDR2 reads SASEGT. The CDR3 has 15 residues. V lost 6 bases to trimming and J lost 0 bases; unmatched junction nucleotides: 5. DNA for the CDR3: TGTGCCAGCAGCTGGGGACAGGGGATCTCCTACGAGCAGTACTTC. This encodes CASSWGQGISYEQYF.

The chain combines TRBV10-3 with TRBJ2-2, with D possibly matching TRBD1 (5 bases). This CDR3 has 13 residues. In germline, CDR1 is ENHRY, CDR2 SYGVKD. V gave up 7 bases and J gave up 3 bases, with 9 bases separating them. The CDR3 DNA follows: TGTGCCATCAAAGCCAGGGACACCGGGGAGCTGTTTTTT. Encoded protein: CAIKARDTGELFF.